This entry is about one T cell receptor beta chain. As yet, its antigen is unknown. Here immunoSEQ multiplex PCR was the method, and the copy in TCRdb shows in-frame clones only, minus some. The repertoire holds 7,500 to 10,000 clones, with more than 55% as singletons. The data originate from a study of radiation and T cells in renal cell carcinoma. Study observations and caveats: Compared with controls, irradiated tumors showed greater TCR clonality. Compared with controls, irradiated tumors had more, larger dominant CDR3 motifs. Tumor samples were small regions of 0.9 to 1 g.

The germline V gene encodes CDR1 MNHNY and CDR2 SVGAGI (reference sequence). The length of the CDR3 is 16 residues. V lost 5 bases and J lost 0, with 14 bases in between. Treatment given: treatment-naive control, cytoreductive nephrectomy. This chain links TRBV6-6 with TRBJ1-5; D remains ambiguous. This receptor was obtained from a man in his sixties with renal cell carcinoma. Sample: tumor tissue, taken from a patient whose treatment was nephrectomy without radiotherapy. This CDR3 is CASSPIGSYSNQPQHF. The CDR3, as DNA: TGTGCCAGCAGTCCTATTGGCAGTTATAGCAATCAGCCCCAGCATTTT.